This T cell receptor beta chain was observed in a study of read filtering for tumor transcriptome and immune sequencing. Study background: Patients were about 17 male and roughly 15 female, mean age 65.9 years, range about 47 to 80. By R-ISS, stages I, II and III held approximately 8, 16 and 7 patients. DNase treatment preceded whole-transcriptome library preparation. Study-level results: Sorted CD138-negative bone marrow cells were not purified T cells.

This clonotype was recorded many times. No antigen is known for it. The CDR3 is 17 residues long. The germline gives CDR1 MGHRA, CDR2 YSYEKL. The V gene end was trimmed by 0 bases and the J gene end by 9 bases; junction bases not matched to a gene: 10. The library was built from approximately 400 ng RNA with molecular barcoded adaptors for alpha/delta and beta/gamma chains. TCRdb analysed the reads with MiXCR anew, one entry per CDR3 protein. The sample lists 60,000 or so distinct CDR3 sequences; roughly 19% were seen once. The sample was a population of CD138-negative cells sorted from bone marrow. V is TRBV4-1 and J is TRBJ2-1; 11 bases agree with TRBD2. The origin of this receptor is a donor at least 40 years old with multiple myeloma. CDR3 region: CASSQDLLAGVSGEQFF. DNA of the CDR3: TGCGCCAGCAGCCAAGACTTACTAGCGGGAGTGTCGGGTGAGCAGTTCTTC.